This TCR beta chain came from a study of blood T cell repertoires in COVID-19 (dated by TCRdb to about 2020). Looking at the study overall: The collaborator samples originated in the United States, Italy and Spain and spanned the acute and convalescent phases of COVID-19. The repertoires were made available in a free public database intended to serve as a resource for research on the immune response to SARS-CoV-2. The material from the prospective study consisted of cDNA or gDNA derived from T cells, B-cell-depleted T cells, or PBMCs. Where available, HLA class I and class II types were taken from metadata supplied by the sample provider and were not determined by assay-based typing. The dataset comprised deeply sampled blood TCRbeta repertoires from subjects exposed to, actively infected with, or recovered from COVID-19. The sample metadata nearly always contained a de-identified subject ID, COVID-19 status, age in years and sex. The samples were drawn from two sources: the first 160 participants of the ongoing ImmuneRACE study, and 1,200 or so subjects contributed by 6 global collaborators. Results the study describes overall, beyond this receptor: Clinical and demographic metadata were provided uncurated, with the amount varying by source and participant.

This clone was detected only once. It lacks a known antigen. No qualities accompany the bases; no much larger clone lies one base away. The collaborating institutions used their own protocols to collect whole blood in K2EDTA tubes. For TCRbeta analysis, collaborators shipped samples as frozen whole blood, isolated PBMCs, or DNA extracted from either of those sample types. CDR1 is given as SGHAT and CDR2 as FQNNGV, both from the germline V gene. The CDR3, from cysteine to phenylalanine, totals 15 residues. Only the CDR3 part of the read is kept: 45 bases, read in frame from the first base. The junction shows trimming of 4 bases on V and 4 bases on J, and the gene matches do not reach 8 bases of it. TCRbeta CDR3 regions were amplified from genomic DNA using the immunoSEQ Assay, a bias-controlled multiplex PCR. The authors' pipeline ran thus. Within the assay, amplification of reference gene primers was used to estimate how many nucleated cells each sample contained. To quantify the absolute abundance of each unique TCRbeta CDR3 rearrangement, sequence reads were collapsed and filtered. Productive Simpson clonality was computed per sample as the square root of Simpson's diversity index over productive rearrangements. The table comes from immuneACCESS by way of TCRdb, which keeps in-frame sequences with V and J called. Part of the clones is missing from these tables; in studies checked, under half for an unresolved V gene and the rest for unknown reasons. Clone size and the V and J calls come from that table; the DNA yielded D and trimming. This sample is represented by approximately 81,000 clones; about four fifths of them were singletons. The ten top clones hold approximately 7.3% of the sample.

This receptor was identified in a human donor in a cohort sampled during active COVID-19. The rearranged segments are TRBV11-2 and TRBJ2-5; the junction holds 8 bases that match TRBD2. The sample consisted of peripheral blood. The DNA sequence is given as TGTGCCAGCAGCTACGAGGGTAGCGGGGTAGAGACCCAGTACTTC. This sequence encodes CASSYEGSGVETQYF.